One TCR beta chain is described in this entry. Antigen unknown. With V trimmed by 9 bases and J by 4 bases, 13 bases remained unmatched. Germline values: CDR1 MDHEN, CDR2 SYDVKM. The CDR3 is made up of 15 amino acids. PCRs each included synthetic TCR analog templates spiked in. Profiled with immunoSEQ multiplex PCR; TCRdb holds only in-frame clones, not every one. The sample holds tens of thousands of clones, 90% seen once. The data were obtained in a study of PD-L1 blockade in urothelial cancer. Study in general: Specimens of blood held a median count of 141,255 T cells.

Whole-study findings and limits: Larger 3-week expansion of tumor-associated blood clones was seen in durable-benefit patients.

As for time point: pretreatment peripheral blood. The clonotype comes from a man aged 55 to 70 with urothelial cancer. The V call is TRBV28, the J call TRBJ2-7; 9 bases are shared with TRBD2. The sample consisted of PBMCs, taken around atezolizumab (anti-PD-L1) treatment. The CDR3 sequence: CASWGTGTSPYEQYF. The CDR3 DNA sequence: TGTGCCAGTTGGGGAACCGGGACTAGCCCATACGAGCAGTACTTC.